This T cell receptor (beta chain) was retrieved from a study of T cell clones after liver transplantation. With regard to this clone: The antigen remains unidentified.

Produced via immunoSEQ multiplex PCR; TCRdb's table is partial and in-frame only. This sample has about 24,000 clones, with about 70% found just once. Notes on the study in general: Compared with third party-reactive sequences, donor-reactive ones declined more, independent of withdrawal success.

The CDR3 spans 15 residues. Germline lookup yields CDR1 SGHAT and CDR2 FQNNGV. Trimming removed 0 bases from V and 0 bases from J, with 6 bases in between. This sample comprised CD4+ T cells from blood, obtained before liver transplant. This TCR was sampled from a human donor who received a liver transplant. The chain couples TRBV11-2 to TRBJ2-1, with D possibly matching TRBD2 (6 bases). The CDR3 here is CASSLDSGSYNEQFF. The CDR3 DNA reads as TGTGCCAGCAGCTTAGATAGCGGCTCCTACAATGAGCAGTTCTTC.